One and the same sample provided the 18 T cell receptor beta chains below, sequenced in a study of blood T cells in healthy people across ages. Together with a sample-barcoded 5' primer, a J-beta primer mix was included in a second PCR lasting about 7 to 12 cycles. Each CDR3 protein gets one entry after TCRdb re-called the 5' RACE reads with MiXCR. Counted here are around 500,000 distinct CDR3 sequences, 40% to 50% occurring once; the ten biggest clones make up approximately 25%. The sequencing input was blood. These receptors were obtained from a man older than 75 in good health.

CDR3 nucleotides: TGTGCCAGCAGTCAAGTAGCGGGAGGGGCACGCACAGATACGCAGTATTTT. The encoded protein is CASSQVAGGARTDTQYF. The V and J genes are TRBV28 and TRBJ2-3; 11 positions agree with TRBD2. Germline V lookup: CDR1 MDHEN, CDR2 SYDVKM. V lost 5 bases to trimming and J lost 1 base; unmatched junction nucleotides: 8. The CDR3 consists of 17 residues.

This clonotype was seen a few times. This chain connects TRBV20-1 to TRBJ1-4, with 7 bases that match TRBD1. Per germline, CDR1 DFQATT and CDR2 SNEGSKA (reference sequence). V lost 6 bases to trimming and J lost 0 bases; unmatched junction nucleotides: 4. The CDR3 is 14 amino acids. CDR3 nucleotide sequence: TGCAGTGCGGGACAGAATGCAACTAATGAAAAACTGTTTTTT. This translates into CSAGQNATNEKLFF.

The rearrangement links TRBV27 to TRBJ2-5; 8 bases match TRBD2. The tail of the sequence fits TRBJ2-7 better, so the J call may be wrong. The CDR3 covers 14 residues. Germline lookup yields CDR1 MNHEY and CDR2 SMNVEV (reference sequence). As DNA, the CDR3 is TGTGCCAGCAGTTTACGCGGGAGGTCGGGCGAGCAGTACTTC. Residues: CASSLRGRSGEQYF.

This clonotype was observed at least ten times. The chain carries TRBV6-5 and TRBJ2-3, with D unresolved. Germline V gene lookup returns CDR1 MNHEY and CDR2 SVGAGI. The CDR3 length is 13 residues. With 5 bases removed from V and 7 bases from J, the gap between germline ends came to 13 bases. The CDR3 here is CASSPTGLYTQYF. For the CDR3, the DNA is TGTGCCAGCAGTCCCACCGGTCTCTATACGCAGTATTTT.

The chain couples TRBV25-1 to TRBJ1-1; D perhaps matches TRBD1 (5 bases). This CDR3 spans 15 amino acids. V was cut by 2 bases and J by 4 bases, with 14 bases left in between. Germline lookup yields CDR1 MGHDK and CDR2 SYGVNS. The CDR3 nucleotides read TGTGCCAGCAGTGAAATTGGGGCAGGATCCACTGAAGCTTTCTTT. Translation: CASSEIGAGSTEAFF. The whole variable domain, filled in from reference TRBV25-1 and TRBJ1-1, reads EADIYQTPRYLVIGTGKKITLECSQTMGHDKMYWYQQDPGMELHLIHYSYGVNSTEKGDLSSESTVSRIRTEHFPLTLESARPSHTSQYLCASSEIGAGSTEAFFGQGTRLTVV.

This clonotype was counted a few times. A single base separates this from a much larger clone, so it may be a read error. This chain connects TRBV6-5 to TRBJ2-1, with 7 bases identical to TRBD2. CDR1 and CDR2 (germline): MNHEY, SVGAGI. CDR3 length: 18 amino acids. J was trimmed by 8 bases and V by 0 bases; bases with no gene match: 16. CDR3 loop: CASSYSSPGRAGRHEQFF. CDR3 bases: TGTGCCAGCAGTTACTCGAGTCCGGGACGAGCGGGGAGACATGAGCAGTTCTTC.

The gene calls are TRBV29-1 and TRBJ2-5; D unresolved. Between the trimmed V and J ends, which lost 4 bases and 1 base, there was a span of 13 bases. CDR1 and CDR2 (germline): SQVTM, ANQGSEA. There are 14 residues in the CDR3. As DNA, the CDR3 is TGCAGCGTTGCCGCGGTTGGAGCCCAAGAGACCCAGTACTTC. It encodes CSVAAVGAQETQYF.

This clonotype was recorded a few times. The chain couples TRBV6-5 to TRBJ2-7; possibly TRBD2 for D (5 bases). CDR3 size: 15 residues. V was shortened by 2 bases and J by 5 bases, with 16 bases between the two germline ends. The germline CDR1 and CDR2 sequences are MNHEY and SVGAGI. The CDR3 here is CASSYTGRGLDEQYF. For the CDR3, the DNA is TGTGCCAGCAGTTACACCGGTAGAGGGTTGGACGAGCAGTACTTC.

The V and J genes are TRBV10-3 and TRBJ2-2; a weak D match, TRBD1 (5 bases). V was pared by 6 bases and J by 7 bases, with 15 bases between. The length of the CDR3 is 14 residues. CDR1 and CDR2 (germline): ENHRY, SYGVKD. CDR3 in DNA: TGTGCCATCAGCGAGAGACAGACCGTCGGGGAGCTGTTTTTT. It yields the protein CAISERQTVGELFF.

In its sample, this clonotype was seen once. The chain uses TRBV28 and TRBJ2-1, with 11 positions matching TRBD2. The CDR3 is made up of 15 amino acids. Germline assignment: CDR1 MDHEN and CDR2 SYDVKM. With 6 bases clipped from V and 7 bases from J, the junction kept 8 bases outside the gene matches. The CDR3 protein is CASSRLAGGANEQFF. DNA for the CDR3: TGTGCCAGCAGCCGGTTAGCGGGAGGGGCGAATGAGCAGTTCTTC. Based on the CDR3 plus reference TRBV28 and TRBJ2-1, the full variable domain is DVKVTQSSRYLVKRTGEKVFLECVQDMDHENMFWYRQDPGLGLRLIYFSYDVKMKEKGDIPEGYSVSREKKERFSLILESASTNQTSMYLCASSRLAGGANEQFFGPGTRLTVL.

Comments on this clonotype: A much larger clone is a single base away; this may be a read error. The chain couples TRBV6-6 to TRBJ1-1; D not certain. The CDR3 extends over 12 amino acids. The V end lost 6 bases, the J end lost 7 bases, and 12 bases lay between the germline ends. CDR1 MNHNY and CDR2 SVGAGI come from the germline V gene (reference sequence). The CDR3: CASRRRLDEAFF. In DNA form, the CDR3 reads TGTGCCAGCAGGCGACGTTTGGATGAAGCTTTCTTT.

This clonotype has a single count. The CDR3 loop is CASSYEGQGVSGANVLTF. CDR3 sequence (DNA): TGTGCCAGCAGTTACGAAGGACAGGGGGTCTCTGGGGCCAACGTCCTGACTTTC. The chain couples TRBV6-2 or TRBV6-3 to TRBJ2-6; TRBD1 agrees at 10 bases. J lost 0 bases, V lost 2 bases, and 4 bases had no gene match. CDR1 and CDR2 from the germline V gene are MNHEY and SVGEGT. The CDR3 is 18 amino acids.

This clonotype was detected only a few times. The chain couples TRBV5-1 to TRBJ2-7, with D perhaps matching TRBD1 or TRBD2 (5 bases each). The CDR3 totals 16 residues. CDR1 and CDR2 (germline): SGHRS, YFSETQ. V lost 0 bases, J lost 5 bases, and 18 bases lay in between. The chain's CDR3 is CASSLAIFEGKNEQYF. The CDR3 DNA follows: TGCGCCAGCAGCTTGGCCATTTTTGAGGGGAAGAACGAGCAGTACTTC.

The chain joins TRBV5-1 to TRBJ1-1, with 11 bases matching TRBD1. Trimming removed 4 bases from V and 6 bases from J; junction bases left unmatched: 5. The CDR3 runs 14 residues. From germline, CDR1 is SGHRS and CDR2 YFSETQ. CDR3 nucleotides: TGCGCCAGCAGCCCGGGACAGGGGGTCTCTGAAGCTTTCTTT. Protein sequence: CASSPGQGVSEAFF.

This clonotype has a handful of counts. In DNA, the CDR3 is TGTGCCAGCAGTGAAGGTGGTACAGGGGGCACTGAAGCTTTCTTT. Its translation: CASSEGGTGGTEAFF. The chain joins TRBV25-1 to TRBJ1-1, with 8 bases fitting TRBD1. The junction had 6 bases not matched to a gene; V was cut back by 2 bases and J by 4 bases. Germline V gene data show CDR1 as MGHDK and CDR2 as SYGVNS. CDR3 length: 15 residues.

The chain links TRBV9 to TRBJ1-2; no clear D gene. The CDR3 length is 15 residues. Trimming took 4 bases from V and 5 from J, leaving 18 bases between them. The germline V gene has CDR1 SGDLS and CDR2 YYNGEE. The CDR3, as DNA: TGTGCCAGCAGCCCAGAGAACGGACTGCGTTATGGCTACACCTTC. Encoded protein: CASSPENGLRYGYTF. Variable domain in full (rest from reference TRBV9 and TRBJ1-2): DSGVTQTPKHLITATGQRVTLRCSPRSGDLSVYWYQQSLDQGLQFLIQYYNGEERAKGNILERFSAQQFPDLHSELNLSSLELGDSALYFCASSPENGLRYGYTFGSGTRLTVV.

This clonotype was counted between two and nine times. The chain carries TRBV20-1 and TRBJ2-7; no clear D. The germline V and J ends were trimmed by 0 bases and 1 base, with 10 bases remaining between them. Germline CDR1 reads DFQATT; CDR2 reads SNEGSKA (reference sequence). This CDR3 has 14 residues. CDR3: CSARDNSQSYEQYF. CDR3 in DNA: TGCAGTGCTAGAGATAATAGCCAGTCCTACGAGCAGTACTTC.

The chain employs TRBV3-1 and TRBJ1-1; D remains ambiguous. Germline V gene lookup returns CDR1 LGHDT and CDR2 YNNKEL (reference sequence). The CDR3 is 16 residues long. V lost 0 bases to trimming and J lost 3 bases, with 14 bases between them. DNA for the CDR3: TGTGCCAGCAGCCAAGATCCCCCGGGTCGGGACACTGAAGCTTTCTTT. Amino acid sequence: CASSQDPPGRDTEAFF.